The rows below give T cell receptor beta chains drawn from one sample of a study of cytotoxic CD8 clonotypes in ibrutinib-treated CLL. TCRdb keeps only in-frame clones here, not all; method: immunoSEQ multiplex PCR. The sample consists of roughly 330,000 clones, 67% of them appearing once. The sequences come from PBMCs, collected after 36 months of ibrutinib treatment. These receptors all come from a human donor with chronic lymphocytic leukemia. The CDR3 runs from the conserved cysteine through the conserved F or W.

V gene: TRBV4-1; J gene: TRBJ1-2; CDR3 protein: CASSQGGDRGNYGYTF
V gene: TRBV9; J gene: TRBJ2-1; CDR3 protein: CASSPVGGGRWNEQFF
V gene: TRBV20-1; J gene: TRBJ2-7; CDR3 protein: CSGYSSYEQYF
V gene: TRBV27; J gene: TRBJ2-5; CDR3 protein: CASSTSYQETQYF
V gene: TRBV11-3; J gene: TRBJ2-2; CDR3 protein: CASSPGRGNTGELFF
V gene: TRBV19; J gene: TRBJ2-7; CDR3 protein: CASSQTSGLYEQYF
V gene: TRBV7-2; J gene: TRBJ1-5; CDR3 protein: CASRRTGSGQPQHF
V gene: TRBV10-2; J gene: TRBJ2-7; CDR3 protein: CASHLSAGSSYEQYF
V gene: TRBV5-1; J gene: TRBJ2-1; CDR3 protein: CASHVKGQGVNEQFF
V gene: TRBV6-5; J gene: TRBJ2-5; CDR3 protein: CASRNRVFRTETQYF
V gene: TRBV7-9; J gene: TRBJ2-7; CDR3 protein: CASSPPLSGGGYEQYF
V gene: TRBV10-1; J gene: TRBJ2-7; CDR3 protein: CASSEGQDYEQYF
V gene: TRBV7-2; J gene: TRBJ2-7; CDR3 protein: CASSLARTSGATYEQYF
V gene: TRBV20-1; J gene: TRBJ1-3; CDR3 protein: CSADWGNTIYF
V gene: TRBV5-1; J gene: TRBJ2-3; CDR3 protein: CASSRSWGPSTDTQYF
V gene: TRBV18; J gene: TRBJ1-6; CDR3 protein: CASSPGQGAESPPHF
V gene: TRBV4-2; J gene: TRBJ1-4; CDR3 protein: CASSQPTRRQAANEKLFF
V gene: TRBV25-1; J gene: TRBJ1-5; CDR3 protein: CASSDRQPQHF
V gene: TRBV27; J gene: TRBJ1-1; CDR3 protein: CASSPVFMNTEAFF
V gene: TRBV6-6; J gene: TRBJ2-3; CDR3 protein: CASSFGGRTDTQYF